Detailed here is one TCR beta chain. Antigen: not known. The J segment lost 8 bases and the V segment lost 3 bases, leaving 8 bases of the junction unmatched. The CDR3 loop spans 14 amino acids. The germline CDR1 and CDR2 sequences are KGHSH and LQKENI. The data were obtained in a study of T cell responses to AZD1222 COVID-19 vaccine. Study overall: Pooling covered second doses at about 4 or about 12 weeks.

Clones were sequenced by immunoSEQ multiplex PCR, and TCRdb holds only the in-frame ones, with some missing. Found here are approximately 120,000 clones, 80% to 90% of them singletons; the top ten hold around 6%. Findings of the study overall: The donors showed a predominance of white British ancestry and of females, with possible underestimation of clonal diversity.

The chain couples TRBV18 to TRBJ1-1, with TRBD1 matching 8 bases. The source was peripheral blood, collected on day 0 of AZD1222 vaccination. This TCR was sampled from an adult in good health. The CDR3: CASSPTLDRVEAFF. The CDR3 bases are TGTGCCAGCTCACCTACTTTGGACAGGGTAGAAGCTTTCTTT.